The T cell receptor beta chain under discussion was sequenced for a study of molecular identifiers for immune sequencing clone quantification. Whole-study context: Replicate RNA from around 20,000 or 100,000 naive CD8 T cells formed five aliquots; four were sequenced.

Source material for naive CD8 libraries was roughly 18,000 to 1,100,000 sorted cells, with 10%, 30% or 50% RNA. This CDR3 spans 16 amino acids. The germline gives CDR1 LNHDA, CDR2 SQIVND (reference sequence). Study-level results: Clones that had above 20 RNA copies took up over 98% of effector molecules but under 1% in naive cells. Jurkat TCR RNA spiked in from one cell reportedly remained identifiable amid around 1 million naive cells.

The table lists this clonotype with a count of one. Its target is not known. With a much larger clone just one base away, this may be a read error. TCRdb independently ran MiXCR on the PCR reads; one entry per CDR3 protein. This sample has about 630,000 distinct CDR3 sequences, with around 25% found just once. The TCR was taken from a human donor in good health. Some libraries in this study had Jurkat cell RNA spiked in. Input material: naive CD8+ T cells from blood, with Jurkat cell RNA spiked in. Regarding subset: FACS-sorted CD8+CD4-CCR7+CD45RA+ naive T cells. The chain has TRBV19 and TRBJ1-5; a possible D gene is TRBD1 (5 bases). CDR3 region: CASTEGPGASIQPPHF. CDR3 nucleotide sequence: TGTGCCAGTACCGAAGGGCCCGGGGCCAGTATACAGCCCCCGCATTTT.